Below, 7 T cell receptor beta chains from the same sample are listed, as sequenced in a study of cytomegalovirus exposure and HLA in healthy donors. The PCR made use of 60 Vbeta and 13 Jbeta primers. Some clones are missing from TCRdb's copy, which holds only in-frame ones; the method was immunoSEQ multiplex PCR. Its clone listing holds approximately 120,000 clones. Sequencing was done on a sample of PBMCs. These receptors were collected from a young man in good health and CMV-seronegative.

The CDR3 reads CASKGGPWETQYF. CDR3 nucleotides: TGTGCCAGCAAGGGGGGGCCTTGGGAGACCCAGTACTTC. The J gene is TRBJ2-5, the V gene TRBV7-6; the D gene is possibly TRBD2 (7 bases). The germline CDR1 and CDR2 sequences are SGHVS and FNYEAQ. The CDR3 spans 13 residues. The V and J ends lost 7 bases and 5 bases respectively, with 14 bases between them. Filled out from reference TRBV7-6 and TRBJ2-5, the complete variable domain reads GAGVSQSPRYKVTKRGQDVALRCDPISGHVSLYWYRQALGQGPEFLTYFNYEAQQDKSGLPNDRFSAERPEGSISTLTIQRTEQRDSAMYRCASKGGPWETQYFGPGTRLLVL.

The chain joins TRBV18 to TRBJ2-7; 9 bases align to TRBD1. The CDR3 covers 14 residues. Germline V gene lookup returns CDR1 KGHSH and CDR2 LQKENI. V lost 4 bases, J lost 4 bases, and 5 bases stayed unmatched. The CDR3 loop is CASSLGQGPYEQYF. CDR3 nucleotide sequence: TGTGCCAGCTCACTTGGACAGGGGCCTTACGAGCAGTACTTC.

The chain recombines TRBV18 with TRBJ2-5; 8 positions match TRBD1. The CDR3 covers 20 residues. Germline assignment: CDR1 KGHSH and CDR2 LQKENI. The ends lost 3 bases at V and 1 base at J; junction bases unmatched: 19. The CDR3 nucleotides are TGTGCCAGCTCACCCCCAATTCATGACTGGGGACAGGCCCTCCAAGAGACCCAGTACTTC. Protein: CASSPPIHDWGQALQETQYF.

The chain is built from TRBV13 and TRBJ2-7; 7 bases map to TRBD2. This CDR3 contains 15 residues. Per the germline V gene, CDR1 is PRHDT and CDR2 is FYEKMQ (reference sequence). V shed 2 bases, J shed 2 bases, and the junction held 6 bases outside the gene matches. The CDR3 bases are TGTGCCAGCAGCTTACAAACTAGCGCTCCCTACGAGCAGTACTTC. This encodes CASSLQTSAPYEQYF. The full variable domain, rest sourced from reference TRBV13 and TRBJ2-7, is AAGVIQSPRHLIKEKRETATLKCYPIPRHDTVYWYQQGPGQDPQFLISFYEKMQSDKGSIPDRFSAQQFSDYHSELNMSSLELGDSALYFCASSLQTSAPYEQYFGPGTRLTVT.

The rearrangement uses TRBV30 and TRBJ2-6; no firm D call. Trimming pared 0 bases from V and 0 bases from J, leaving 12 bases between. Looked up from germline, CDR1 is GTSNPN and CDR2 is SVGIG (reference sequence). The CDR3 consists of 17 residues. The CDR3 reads CAWSVPRMNSGANVLTF. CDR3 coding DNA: TGTGCCTGGAGTGTACCTAGGATGAACTCTGGGGCCAACGTCCTGACTTTC.

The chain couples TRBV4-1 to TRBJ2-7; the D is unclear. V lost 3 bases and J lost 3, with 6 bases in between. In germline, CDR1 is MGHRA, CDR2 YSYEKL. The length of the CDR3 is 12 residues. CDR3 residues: CASSHNNYEQYF. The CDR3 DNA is TGCGCCAGCAGCCATAATAACTACGAGCAGTACTTC.

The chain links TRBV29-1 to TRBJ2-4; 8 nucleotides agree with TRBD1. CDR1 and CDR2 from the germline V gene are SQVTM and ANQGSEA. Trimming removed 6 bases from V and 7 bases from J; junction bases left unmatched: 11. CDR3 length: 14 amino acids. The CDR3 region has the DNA TGCAGCGTAGAAACAGGGGGGATTTTGAACATTCAGTACTTC. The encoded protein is CSVETGGILNIQYF.